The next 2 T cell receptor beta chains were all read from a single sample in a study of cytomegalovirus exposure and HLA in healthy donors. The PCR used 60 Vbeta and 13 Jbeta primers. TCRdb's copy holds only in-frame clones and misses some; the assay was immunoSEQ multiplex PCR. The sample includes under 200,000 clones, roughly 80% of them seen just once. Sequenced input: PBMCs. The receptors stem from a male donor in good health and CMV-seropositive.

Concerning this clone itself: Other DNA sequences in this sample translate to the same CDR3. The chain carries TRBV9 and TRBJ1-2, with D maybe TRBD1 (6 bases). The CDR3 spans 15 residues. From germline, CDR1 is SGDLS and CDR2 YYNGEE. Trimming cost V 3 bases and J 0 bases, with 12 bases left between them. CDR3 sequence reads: CASSARTEANYGYTF. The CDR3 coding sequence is TGTGCCAGCAGCGCCCGGACAGAAGCTAACTATGGCTACACCTTC.

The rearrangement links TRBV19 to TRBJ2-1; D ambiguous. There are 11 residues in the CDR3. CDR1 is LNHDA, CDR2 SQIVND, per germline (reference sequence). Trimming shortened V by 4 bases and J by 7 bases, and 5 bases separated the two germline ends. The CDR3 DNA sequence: TGTGCCAGTAGTAGCAGGAATGAGCAGTTCTTC. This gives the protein CASSSRNEQFF.